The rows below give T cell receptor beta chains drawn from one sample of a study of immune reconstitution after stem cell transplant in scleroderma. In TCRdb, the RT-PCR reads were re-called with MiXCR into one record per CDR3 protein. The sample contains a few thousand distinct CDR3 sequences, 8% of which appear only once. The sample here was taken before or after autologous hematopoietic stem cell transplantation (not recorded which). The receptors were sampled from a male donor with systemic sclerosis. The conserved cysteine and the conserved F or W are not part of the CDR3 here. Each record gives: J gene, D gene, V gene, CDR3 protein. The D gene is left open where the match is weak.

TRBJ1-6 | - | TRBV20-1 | SARAQYNSPLH
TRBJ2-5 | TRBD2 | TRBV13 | ASSSPAPSGGARETQY
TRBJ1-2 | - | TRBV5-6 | ASRSGLTEYGYT
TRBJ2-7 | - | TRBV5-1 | ASSLELANEQY
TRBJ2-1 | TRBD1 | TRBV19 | ASSVPGQAALSSYNEQF
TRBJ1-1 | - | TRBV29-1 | SVDARNTEAF
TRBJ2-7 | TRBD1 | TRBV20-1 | SAGRTGTVNYEQY
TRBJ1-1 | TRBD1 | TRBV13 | ASSGDRGGTEAF
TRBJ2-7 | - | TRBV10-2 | ASSENGGYEQY
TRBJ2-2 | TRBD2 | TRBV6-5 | ATGYSGRLNTGELF
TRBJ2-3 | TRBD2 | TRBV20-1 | SADSSGGTDTQY
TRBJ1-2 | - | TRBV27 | ASSSTQGAYGYT
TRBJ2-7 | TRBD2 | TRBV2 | ASSSGLESYEQY
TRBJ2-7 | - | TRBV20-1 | SAAEGGGYEQY
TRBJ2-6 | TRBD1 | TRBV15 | ATSSPRGGRGANVLT
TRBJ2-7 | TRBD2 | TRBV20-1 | SARDFELAGPSYEQY
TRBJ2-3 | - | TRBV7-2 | ATKGGSTDTQY
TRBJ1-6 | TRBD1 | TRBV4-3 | ASSQTGGFNSPLH
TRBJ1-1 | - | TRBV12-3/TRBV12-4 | ASSSRVDTEAF
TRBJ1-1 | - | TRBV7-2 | ASSQMGPTEAF
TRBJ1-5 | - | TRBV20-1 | SAREGVGLNQPQH
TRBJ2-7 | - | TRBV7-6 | ASSLAGRASEQY
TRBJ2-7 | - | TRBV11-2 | ASSLGGGRPYEQY
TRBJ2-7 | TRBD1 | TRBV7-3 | ASSPGTVSQDEQY
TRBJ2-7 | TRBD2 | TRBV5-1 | ASSIGTSGPYEQY
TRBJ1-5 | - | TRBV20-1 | SARDLAGRENQPQH
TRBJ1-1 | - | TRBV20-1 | SARTGATEAF
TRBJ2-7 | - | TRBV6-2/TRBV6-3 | ASGGRAHYEQY
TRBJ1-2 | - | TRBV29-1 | SAYSSGGYT
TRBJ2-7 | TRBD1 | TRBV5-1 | ASSLGTGTGDYEQY
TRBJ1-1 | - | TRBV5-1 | ASSGRGDTEAF
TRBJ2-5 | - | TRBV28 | ASSFRGEGWRETQY
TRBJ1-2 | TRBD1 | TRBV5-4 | ASSVTGYGGYT
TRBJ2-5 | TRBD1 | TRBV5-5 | ASSWGTEETQY
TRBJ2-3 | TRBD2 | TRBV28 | ASSPPRGADTQY
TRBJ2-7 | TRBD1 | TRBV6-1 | ASSYGQGVYEQY
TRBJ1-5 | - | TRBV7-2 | ASSLGGPQH
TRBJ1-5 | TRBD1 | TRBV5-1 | ASSTGTGGNQPQH
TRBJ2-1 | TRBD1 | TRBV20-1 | SAEPGQGKGISYNEQF
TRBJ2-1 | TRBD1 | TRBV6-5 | ASSYGVGTGTNEQF
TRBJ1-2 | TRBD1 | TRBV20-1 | SAPPNRGSGGYT
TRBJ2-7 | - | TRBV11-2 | ASSLGGHTYEQY
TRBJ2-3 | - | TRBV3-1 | ASSQEWRTTDTQY
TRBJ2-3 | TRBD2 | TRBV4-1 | ASALQAGVTDTQY
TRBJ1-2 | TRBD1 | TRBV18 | ASSPDRSYGYT
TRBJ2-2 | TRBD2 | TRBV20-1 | SAPASGSWNTGELF